This T cell receptor (beta chain) was recorded in a study of T cells in Graves' hyperthyroidism and ophthalmopathy. As for the study in general: Staff took peripheral blood when the initial diagnosis was made, before any treatment began. Regarding the study as a whole: The model anticipated ophthalmopathy a median approximately 6.7 months pre-onset. Expanded thyroid clonotypes (above 0.001) were mostly also found in blood.

Researchers amplified the TCR beta CDR3 regions from RNA transcripts. The study used the HTBI primer set for a first-round RT-PCR of the TCR CDR3. TCRdb reprocessed the multiplex PCR reads with MiXCR, giving one entry per CDR3 protein. The sample contains about 590,000 distinct CDR3 sequences, 15% to 18% of which appear only once. Of note for this clonotype: Its cognate antigen is unknown. This may stem from a read error, because a much larger clone lies one nucleotide away.

V was shortened by 8 bases and J by 6 bases, with 14 bases between the two germline ends. The CDR3 is 13 amino acids. The sequenced material came from blood. The rearrangement links TRBV12-3 or TRBV12-4 to TRBJ2-1; D is unclear. The sequence was obtained from a woman aged 25 to 39 with Graves' hyperthyroidism. Here the CDR3 DNA reads TGTGCCAGCGGGCAGAAAGGCTCCAATGAGCAGTTCTTC. Its translation is CASGQKGSNEQFF.